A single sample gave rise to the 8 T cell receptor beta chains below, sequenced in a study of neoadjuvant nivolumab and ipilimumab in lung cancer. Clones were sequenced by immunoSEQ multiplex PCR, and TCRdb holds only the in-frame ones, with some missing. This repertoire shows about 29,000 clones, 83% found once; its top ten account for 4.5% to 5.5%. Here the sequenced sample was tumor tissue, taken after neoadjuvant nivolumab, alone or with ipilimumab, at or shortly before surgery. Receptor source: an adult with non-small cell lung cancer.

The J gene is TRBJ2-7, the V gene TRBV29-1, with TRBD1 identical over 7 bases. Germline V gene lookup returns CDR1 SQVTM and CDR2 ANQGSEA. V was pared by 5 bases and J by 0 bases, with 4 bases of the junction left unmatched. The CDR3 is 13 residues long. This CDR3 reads CSVFTGVSYEQYF. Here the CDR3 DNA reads TGCAGCGTTTTTACAGGGGTCTCCTACGAGCAGTACTTC.

The CDR3 DNA follows: TGTGCCAGCAGCTTAGGGGTTTCTACCGGGCAGGGAAAAGAGCAGTACTTC. Translated: CASSLGVSTGQGKEQYF. The gene calls are TRBV11-2 and TRBJ2-7, with a weak D call TRBD1 (5 bases). Germline CDR1 and CDR2: SGHAT and FQNNGV. The CDR3 consists of 17 residues. V lost 1 base and J 7 bases, leaving 23 bases between the germline ends.

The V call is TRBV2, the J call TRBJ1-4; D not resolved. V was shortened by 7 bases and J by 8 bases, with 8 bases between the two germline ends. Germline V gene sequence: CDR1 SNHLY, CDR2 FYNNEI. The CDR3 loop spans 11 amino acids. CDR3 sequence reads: CASKEVEKLFF. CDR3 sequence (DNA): TGTGCCAGCAAGGAGGTAGAAAAACTGTTTTTT.

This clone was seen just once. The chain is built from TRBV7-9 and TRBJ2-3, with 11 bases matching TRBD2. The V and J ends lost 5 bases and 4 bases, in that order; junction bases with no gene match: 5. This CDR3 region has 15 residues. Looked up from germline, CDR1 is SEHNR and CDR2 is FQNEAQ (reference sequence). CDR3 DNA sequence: TGTGCCAGCAGCGCAACTAGCGGGAGCGCAGATACGCAGTATTTT. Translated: CASSATSGSADTQYF.

The CDR3: CATSGEANEKLFF. As DNA, the CDR3 is TGCGCCACCTCAGGGGAGGCTAATGAAAAACTGTTTTTT. The V call is TRBV10-2, the J call TRBJ1-4, with TRBD1 as a possible D gene (6 bases). The V gene's germline CDR1 is WSHSY and CDR2 SAAADI. V was shortened by 10 bases and J by 3 bases, with 12 bases between the two germline ends. The CDR3 loop spans 13 amino acids.

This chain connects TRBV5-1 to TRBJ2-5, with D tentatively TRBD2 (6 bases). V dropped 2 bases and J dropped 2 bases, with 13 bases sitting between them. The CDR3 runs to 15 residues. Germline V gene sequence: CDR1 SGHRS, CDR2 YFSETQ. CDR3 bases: TGCGCCAGCAGCTTAGCTAGCGTAGGACAAGAGACCCAGTACTTC. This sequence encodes CASSLASVGQETQYF.

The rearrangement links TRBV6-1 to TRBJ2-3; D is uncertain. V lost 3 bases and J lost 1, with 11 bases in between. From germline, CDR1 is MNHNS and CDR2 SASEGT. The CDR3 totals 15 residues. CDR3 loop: CASSDMAAGTDTQYF. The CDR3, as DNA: TGTGCCAGCAGTGATATGGCCGCAGGCACAGATACGCAGTATTTT.

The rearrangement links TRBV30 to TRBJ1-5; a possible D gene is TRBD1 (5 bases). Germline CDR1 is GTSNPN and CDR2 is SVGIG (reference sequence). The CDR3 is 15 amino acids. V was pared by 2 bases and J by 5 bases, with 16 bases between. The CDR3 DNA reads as TGTGCCTGGAGTCCGACCGGGACCGCACATCAGCCCCAGCATTTT. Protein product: CAWSPTGTAHQPQHF.